This TCR beta chain was recorded in a study of blood T cell repertoires in COVID-19. Overall study context: Samples representing acute and convalescent COVID-19 were sourced from the United States, Italy and Spain. Nucleic acid was either cDNA or gDNA, and it came from T cells, B-cell-depleted T cells, or PBMCs.

Details on this clone: The junction does not match germline at one end; this may be a read error.

In the original workflow: Estimation of nucleated cell counts was performed using reference gene primer amplification. The assay was immunoSEQ multiplex PCR, and TCRdb's table has in-frame clones only and misses some. V, J and clone size derive from that table, while D and trimming were established from the DNA sequence. The sample has around 70,000 clones; roughly 84% are singletons. Germline CDR1 and CDR2: SGHAT and FQNNGV. The CDR3 totals 13 residues. This clonotype was sampled from a woman in her 50s with acute or convalescent COVID-19. The specimen was peripheral blood. The rearrangement uses TRBV11-2 and TRBJ2-7; 7 bases align to TRBD2. CDR3 loop: CASSLAGGNPPLF. In DNA form, the CDR3 reads TGTGCCAGCAGCTTAGCGGGAGGAAACCCTCCCCTCTTC.